This T cell receptor beta chain was documented in a study of CD8+ T cells in alopecia areata. General study results and limits: As there was one nonresponder, how baseline CD8+ expansion relates to response remains uncertain.

The treatment here: oral pan-JAK inhibitor, 5-10 mg twice daily. Sampling of alopecia areata patients yielded lesional scalp punch biopsies as well as peripheral blood. On this clone: The antigen is undetermined. One junction end disagrees with the germline gene, perhaps due to a read error.

Sequencing used cDNA as its template, made by extracting RNA and reverse transcribing it. TCRdb's copy holds only in-frame clones and misses some; the assay was immunoSEQ multiplex PCR. The sample records about 210,000 clones, around 43% being singletons. The CDR3 contains 12 residues. The germline V gene encodes CDR1 SQVTM and CDR2 ANQGSEA. The V call is TRBV29-1, the J call TRBJ2-6; possible D gene TRBD2, 5 bases. The sequences come from CD4+ T cells sorted from blood, collected around week 36, from a patient treated with tofacitinib. The receptor was derived from a human donor with alopecia areata. The CDR3 is CSVEAGVNVLTF. The CDR3 nucleotides are TGCAGCGTCGAGGCCGGGGTCAACGTCCTGACTTTC.